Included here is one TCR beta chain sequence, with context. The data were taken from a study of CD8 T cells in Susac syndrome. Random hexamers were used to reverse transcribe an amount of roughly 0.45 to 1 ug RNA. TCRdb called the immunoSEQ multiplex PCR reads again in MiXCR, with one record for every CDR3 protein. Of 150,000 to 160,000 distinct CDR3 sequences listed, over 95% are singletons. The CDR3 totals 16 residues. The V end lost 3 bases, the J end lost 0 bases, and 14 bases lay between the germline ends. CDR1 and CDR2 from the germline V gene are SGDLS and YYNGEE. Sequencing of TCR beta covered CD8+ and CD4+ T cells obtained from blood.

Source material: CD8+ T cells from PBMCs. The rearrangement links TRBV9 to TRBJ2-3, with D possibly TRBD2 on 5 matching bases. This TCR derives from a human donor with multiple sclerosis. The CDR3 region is CASSAVDYRSTDTQYF. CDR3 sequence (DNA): TGTGCCAGCAGCGCAGTCGACTACCGAAGCACAGATACGCAGTATTTT.